Below are 7 T cell receptor beta chains sequenced from a single sample in a study of shared clonotypes between healthy human individuals. TCRdb's copy holds only in-frame clones and misses some; the assay was immunoSEQ multiplex PCR. The table records 2 million to 3 million clones, over 85% of them present only once. Source material: naive CD4+ T cells from PBMCs. Subset noted: CD45RA+ positively selected. These receptors were obtained from a man younger than 35 in good health. Some clones in this sample may be carry-over from other donors' samples.

As for this clone: The same CDR3 also results from other DNA sequences found in this sample. The chain is built from TRBV5-1 and TRBJ1-5; TRBD1 aligns across 7 bases. From germline, CDR1 is SGHRS and CDR2 YFSETQ. The CDR3 totals 14 residues. V trimming: 0 bases; J trimming: 7 bases; junction bases outside the gene matches: 4. The CDR3 is CASSLGRGDQPQHF. CDR3 DNA sequence: TGCGCCAGCAGCTTGGGCAGGGGGGACCAGCCCCAGCATTTT.

V is TRBV7-3 and J is TRBJ1-1; D ambiguous. CDR1 is SGHTA and CDR2 is FQGTGA in the germline V gene. The CDR3 totals 15 residues. Between the trimmed V and J ends, which lost 1 base and 1 base, there was a span of 10 bases. The CDR3 coding sequence is TGTGCCAGCAGCTTAAGGCGTTCCGGGAACACTGAAGCTTTCTTT. Amino acids: CASSLRRSGNTEAFF.

V gene TRBV5-5 combines with J gene TRBJ2-3; TRBD1 is a possible D gene (5 bases). Germline V lookup: CDR1 SGHKS, CDR2 YYEKEE (reference sequence). This CDR3 spans 16 amino acids. V gave up 3 bases and J gave up 0 bases, with 14 bases separating them. CDR3 sequence reads: CASSYSGAGSTDTQYF. In nucleotides, the CDR3 is TGTGCCAGCAGCTATTCTGGGGCAGGAAGCACAGATACGCAGTATTTT.

V usage is TRBV5-8 and J usage is TRBJ1-2; 7 positions agree with TRBD1. This CDR3 is 15 amino acids long. After removal of 2 bases from V and 3 bases from J, the junction contained 7 bases not matched to a gene. Germline-derived CDR1 and CDR2 are SGHTS and YDEGEE. The CDR3 DNA reads as TGTGCCAGCAGCTTCCGGGACAGAGCTTACTATGGCTACACCTTC. Amino acid sequence: CASSFRDRAYYGYTF.

The chain combines TRBV7-2 with TRBJ2-7; D perhaps matches TRBD2 (6 bases). Germline CDR1 SGHTA, CDR2 FQGNSA. The CDR3 consists of 13 residues. The V end lost 2 bases, the J end lost 7 bases, and 12 bases lay between the germline ends. The CDR3 coding sequence is TGTGCCAGCAGCTTAAGTCCGAGCGGGGAGCAGTACTTC. This codes for CASSLSPSGEQYF.

The chain carries TRBV5-5 and TRBJ2-7, with no clear D. CDR1 and CDR2 (germline): SGHKS, YYEKEE (reference sequence). CDR3 size: 14 residues. V was trimmed by 0 bases and J by 0 bases, leaving 7 bases between them. The CDR3 DNA is TGTGCCAGCAGCTTGGGGCGGAGCTCCTACGAGCAGTACTTC. Its translation is CASSLGRSSYEQYF.

V usage is TRBV25-1 and J usage is TRBJ1-6, with TRBD1 matching 11 bases. Per the germline V gene, CDR1 is MGHDK and CDR2 is SYGVNS. Germline trimming cut 4 bases from V and 10 bases from J; bases unmatched to any gene: 12. There are 17 residues in the CDR3. The CDR3 DNA sequence: TGTGCCAGCAGTGGAGGGACAGGGGGGAGCATATACTCACCCCTCCACTTT. Its protein is CASSGGTGGSIYSPLHF.